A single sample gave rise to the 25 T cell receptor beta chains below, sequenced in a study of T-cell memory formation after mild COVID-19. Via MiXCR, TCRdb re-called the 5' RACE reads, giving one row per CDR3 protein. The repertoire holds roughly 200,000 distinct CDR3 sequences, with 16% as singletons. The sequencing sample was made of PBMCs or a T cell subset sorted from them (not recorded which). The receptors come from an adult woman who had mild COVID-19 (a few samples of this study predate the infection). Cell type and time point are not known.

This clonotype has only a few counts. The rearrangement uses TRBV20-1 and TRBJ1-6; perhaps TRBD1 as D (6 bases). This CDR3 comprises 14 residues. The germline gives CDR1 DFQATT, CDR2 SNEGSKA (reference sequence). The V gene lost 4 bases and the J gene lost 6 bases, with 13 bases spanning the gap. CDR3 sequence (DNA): TGCAGTGCTACCAGGGGACCGACTAATTCACCCCTCCACTTT. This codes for CSATRGPTNSPLHF.

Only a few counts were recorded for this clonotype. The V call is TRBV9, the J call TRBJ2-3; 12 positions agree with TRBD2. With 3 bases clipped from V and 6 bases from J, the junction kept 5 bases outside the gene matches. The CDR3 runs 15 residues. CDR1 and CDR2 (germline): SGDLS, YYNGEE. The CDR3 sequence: CASSEGLAGVDTQYF. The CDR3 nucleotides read TGTGCCAGCAGCGAGGGACTAGCGGGCGTTGATACGCAGTATTTT.

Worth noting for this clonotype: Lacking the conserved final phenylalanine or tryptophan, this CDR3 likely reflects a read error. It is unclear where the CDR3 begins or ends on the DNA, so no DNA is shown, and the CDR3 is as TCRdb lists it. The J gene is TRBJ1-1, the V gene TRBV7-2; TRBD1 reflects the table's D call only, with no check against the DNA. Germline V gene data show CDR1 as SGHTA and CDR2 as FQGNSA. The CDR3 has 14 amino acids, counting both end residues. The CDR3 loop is CASSLVGSMGTGEI.

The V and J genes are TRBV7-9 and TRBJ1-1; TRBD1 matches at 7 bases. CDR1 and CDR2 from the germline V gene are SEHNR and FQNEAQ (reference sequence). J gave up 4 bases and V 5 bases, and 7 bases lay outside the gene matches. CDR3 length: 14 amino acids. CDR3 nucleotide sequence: TGTGCCAGCAGCGCCGACAGGGAGGGCACTGAAGCTTTCTTT. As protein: CASSADREGTEAFF.

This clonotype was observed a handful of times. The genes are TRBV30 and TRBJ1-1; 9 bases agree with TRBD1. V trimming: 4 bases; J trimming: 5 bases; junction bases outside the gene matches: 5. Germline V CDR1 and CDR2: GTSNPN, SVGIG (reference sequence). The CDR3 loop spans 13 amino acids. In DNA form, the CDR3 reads TGTGCCTGGATGGGACAGGGTAAGACTGAAGCTTTCTTT. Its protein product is CAWMGQGKTEAFF. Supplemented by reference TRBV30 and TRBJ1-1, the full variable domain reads SQTIHQWPATLVQPVGSPLSLECTVEGTSNPNLYWYRQAAGRGLQLLFYSVGIGQISSEVPQNLSASRPQDRQFILSSKKLLLSDSGFYLCAWMGQGKTEAFFGQGTRLTVV.

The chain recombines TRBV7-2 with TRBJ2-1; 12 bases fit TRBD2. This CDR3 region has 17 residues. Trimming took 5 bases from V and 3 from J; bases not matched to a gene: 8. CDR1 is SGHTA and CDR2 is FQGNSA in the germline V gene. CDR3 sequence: CASSKRLAGAIYNEQFF. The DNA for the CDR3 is TGTGCCAGCAGCAAGCGACTAGCGGGAGCAATCTACAATGAGCAGTTCTTC.

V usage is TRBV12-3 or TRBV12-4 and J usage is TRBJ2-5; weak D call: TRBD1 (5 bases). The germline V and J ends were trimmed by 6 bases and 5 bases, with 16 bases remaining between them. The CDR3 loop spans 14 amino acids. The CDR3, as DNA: TGTGCCAGCAGACAGACAGCTGCCCGGGAGACCCAGTACTTC. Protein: CASRQTAARETQYF.

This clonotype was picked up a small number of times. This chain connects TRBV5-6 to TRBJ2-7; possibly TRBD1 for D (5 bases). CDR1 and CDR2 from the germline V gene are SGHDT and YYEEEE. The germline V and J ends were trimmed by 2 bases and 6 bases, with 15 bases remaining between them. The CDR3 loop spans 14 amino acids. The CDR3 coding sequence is TGTGCCAGCAGCTTTCCAGGGCCGATTGGCGAGCAGTACTTC. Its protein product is CASSFPGPIGEQYF.

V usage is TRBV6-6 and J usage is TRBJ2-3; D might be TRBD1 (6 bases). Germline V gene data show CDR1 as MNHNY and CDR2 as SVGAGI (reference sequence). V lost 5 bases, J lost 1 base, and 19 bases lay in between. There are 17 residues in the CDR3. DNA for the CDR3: TGTGCCAGCAGTCTCGACAGGCAGCCCCCAGGCACAGATACGCAGTATTTT. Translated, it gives CASSLDRQPPGTDTQYF.

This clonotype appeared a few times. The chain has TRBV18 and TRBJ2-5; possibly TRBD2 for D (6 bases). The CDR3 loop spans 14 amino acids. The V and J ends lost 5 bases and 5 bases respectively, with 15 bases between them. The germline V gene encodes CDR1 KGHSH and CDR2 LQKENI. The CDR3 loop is CASSAGPAGETQYF. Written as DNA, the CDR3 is TGTGCCAGCTCAGCGGGACCCGCGGGGGAGACCCAGTACTTC.

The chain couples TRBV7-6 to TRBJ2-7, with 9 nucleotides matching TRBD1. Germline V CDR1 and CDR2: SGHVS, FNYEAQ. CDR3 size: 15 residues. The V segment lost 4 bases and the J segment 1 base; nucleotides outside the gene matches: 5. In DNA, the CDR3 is TGTGCCAGCAGCTCGGGGGACAGGGATTCCTACGAGCAGTACTTC. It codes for CASSSGDRDSYEQYF.

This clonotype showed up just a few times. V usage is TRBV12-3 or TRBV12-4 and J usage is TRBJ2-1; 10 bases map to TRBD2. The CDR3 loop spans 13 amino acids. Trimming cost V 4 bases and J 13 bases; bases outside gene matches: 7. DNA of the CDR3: TGTGCCAGCAGTTGGGCCGGACTAGCGGCTCAGTTCTTC. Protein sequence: CASSWAGLAAQFF.

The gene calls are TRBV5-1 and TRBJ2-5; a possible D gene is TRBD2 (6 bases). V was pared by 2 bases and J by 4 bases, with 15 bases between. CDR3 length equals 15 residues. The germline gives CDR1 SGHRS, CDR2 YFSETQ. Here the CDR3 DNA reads TGCGCCAGCAGCTTAACCGGGGACTTACGAGAGACCCAGTACTTC. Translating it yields CASSLTGDLRETQYF.

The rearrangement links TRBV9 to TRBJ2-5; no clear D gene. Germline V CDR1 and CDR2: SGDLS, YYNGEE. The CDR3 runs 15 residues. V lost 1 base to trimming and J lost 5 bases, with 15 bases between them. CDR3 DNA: TGTGCCAGCAGCGTAACGACCGGGTCCGGGGAGACCCAGTACTTC. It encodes CASSVTTGSGETQYF.

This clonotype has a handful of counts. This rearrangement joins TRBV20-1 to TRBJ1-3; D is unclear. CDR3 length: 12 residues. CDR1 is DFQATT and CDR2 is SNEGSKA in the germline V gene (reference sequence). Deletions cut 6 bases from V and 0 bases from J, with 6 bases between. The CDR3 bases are TGCAGTGCGTCCGGCTCTGGAAACACCATATATTTT. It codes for CSASGSGNTIYF.

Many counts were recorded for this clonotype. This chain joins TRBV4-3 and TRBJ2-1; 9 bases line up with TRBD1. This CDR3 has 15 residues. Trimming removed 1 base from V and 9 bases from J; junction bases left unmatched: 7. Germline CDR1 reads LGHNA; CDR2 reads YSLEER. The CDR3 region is CASSQVLTGGFEQFF. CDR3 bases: TGCGCCAGCAGCCAAGTACTCACAGGGGGCTTTGAGCAGTTCTTC.

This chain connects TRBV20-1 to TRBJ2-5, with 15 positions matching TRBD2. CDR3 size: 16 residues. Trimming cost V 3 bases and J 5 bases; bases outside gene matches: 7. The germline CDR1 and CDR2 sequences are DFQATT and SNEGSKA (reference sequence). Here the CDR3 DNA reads TGCAGTGCTAGTTGGTTCGGGACTAGCGGGGGGGAGACCCAGTACTTC. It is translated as CSASWFGTSGGETQYF.

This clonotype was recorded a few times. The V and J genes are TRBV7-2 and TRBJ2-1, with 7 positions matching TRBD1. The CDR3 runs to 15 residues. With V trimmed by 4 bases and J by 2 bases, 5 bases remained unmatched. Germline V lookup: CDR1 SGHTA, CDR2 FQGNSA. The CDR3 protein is CASSSDRVAYNEQFF. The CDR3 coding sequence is TGTGCCAGCAGCTCCGACAGGGTGGCCTACAATGAGCAGTTCTTC.

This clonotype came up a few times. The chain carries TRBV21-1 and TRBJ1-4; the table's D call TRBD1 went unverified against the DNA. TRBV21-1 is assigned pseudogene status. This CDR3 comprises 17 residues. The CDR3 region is CASSSDREVATNEKLFF. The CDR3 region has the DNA TGTGCCAGCAGCTCGGACAGGGAGGTCGCAACTAATGAAAAACTGTTTTTT.

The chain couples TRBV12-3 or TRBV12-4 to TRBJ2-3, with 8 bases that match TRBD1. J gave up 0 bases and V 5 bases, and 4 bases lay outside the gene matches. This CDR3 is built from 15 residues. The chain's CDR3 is CASSLGTGSTDTQYF. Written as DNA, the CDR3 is TGTGCCAGCAGTCTCGGGACAGGAAGCACAGATACGCAGTATTTT.

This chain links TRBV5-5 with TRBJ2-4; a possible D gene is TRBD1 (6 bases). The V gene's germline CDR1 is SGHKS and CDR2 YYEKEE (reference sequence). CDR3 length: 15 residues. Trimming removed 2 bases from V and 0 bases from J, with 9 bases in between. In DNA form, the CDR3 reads TGTGCCAGCAGCTTAGTGGGACAAGCCAAAAACATTCAGTACTTC. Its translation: CASSLVGQAKNIQYF.

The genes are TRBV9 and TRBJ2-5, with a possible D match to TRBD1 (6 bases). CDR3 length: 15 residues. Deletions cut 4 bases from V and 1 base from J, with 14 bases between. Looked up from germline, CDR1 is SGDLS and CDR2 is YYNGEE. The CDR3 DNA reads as TGTGCCAGCAGCCTACAGGGAATCCCCCAAGAGACCCAGTACTTC. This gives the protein CASSLQGIPQETQYF.

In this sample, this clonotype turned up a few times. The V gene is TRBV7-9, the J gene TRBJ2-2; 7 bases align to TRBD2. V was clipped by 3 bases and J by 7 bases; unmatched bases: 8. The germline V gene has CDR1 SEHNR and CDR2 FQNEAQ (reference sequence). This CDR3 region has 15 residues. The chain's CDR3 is CASSLREGRHGELFF. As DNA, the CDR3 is TGTGCCAGCAGCTTGAGGGAGGGCCGACACGGGGAGCTGTTTTTT.

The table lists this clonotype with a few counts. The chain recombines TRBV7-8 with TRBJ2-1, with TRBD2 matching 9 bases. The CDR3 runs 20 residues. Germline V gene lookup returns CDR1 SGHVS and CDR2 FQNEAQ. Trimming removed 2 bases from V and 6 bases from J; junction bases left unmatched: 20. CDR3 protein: CASSLRGPRLAEPRGNEQFF. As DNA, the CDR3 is TGTGCCAGCAGCTTAAGGGGGCCGCGACTAGCGGAACCCCGGGGCAATGAGCAGTTCTTC.

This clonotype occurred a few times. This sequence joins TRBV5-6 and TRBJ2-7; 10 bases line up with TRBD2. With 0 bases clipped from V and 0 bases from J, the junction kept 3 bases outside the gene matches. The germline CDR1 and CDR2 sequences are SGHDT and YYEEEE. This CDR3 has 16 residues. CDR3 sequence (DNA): TGTGCCAGCAGCTTGGGACTAGCGGGCGTCTCCTACGAGCAGTACTTC. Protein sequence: CASSLGLAGVSYEQYF.